This T cell receptor beta chain was sequenced during a study of metastatic and nonmetastatic thyroid tumors. For the study at large: The comparison covered peripheral blood and tumor or nodule tissue in malignant and benign thyroid patients.

MiXCR was used by TCRdb to re-call the PCR reads. The sample includes 89,000 or so clones, 8.6% of them seen just once. Until they underwent thyroid surgery, no patient had received any treatment. Germline values: CDR1 MRHNA, CDR2 SNTAGT. The V end lost 6 bases, the J end lost 4 bases, and 12 bases lay between the germline ends. The CDR3 is 14 amino acids. This clone came up many times. V and J are TRBV6-4 and TRBJ2-2; D may be TRBD1 or TRBD2 (6 bases each). The specimen sequenced was blood. This clonotype was sampled from a female donor with papillary thyroid cancer or a benign thyroid nodule (not recorded which). Some clones in this sample may be carry-over from other donors' samples. CDR3 sequence: CASRRGESTGELFF. CDR3 DNA sequence: TGTGCCAGCAGAAGGGGGGAGAGCACCGGGGAGCTGTTTTTT.